The text below deals with one T cell receptor beta chain. No antigen is known for it. The data stem from a study of OX40 agonist ivuxolimab in advanced cancers. Turning to the study itself: While on treatment, patients had intravenous ivuxolimab at 0.01 to 10 mg/kg every 2 weeks. A partial response was reached by three patients: one with hepatocellular carcinoma and two with cutaneous melanoma.

Profiled with immunoSEQ multiplex PCR; TCRdb holds only in-frame clones, not every one. The profile shows more than 45,000 clones, 84% of them singletons. The V end was cut by 5 bases, the J end by 1 base, with 18 bases between. This CDR3 has 17 residues. The germline CDR1 and CDR2 sequences are SEHNR and FQNEAQ (reference sequence). Broader study findings: Clonal expansion in partial responders at 0.1-3.0 mg/kg ranked among the lowest. Normalized T-cell clonal expansion was also low in a subset of nonresponders.

Source: CD4+ or CD8+ T cells sorted from blood, taken in a trial of the OX40 agonist ivuxolimab. The TCR sequence derives from an adult with an advanced solid tumor such as melanoma, head and neck, liver or kidney cancer. V and J are TRBV7-9 and TRBJ2-4; D is perhaps TRBD1 or TRBD2 (5 bases each). DNA for the CDR3: TGTGCCAGCAGCCCCCCTCGGGAAGGGGATGCCAAAAACATTCAGTACTTC. It is translated as CASSPPREGDAKNIQYF.